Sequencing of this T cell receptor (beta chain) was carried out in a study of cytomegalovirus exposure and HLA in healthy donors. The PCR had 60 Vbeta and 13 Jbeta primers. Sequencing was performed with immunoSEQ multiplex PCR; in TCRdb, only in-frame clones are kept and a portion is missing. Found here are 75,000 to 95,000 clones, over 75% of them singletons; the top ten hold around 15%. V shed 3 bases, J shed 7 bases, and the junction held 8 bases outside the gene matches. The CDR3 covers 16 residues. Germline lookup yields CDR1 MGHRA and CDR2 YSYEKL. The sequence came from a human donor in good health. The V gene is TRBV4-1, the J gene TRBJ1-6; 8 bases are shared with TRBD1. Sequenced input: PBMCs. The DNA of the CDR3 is TGCGCCAGCAGCCACCGTCAGGGGGCTATGAATTCACCCCTCCACTTT. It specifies CASSHRQGAMNSPLHF.